This T cell receptor (beta chain) was obtained from a study of blood T cell repertoires in COVID-19. The CDR3 is 12 residues long. Trimming took off 0 bases at V and 6 bases at J, with 4 bases between the two ends. Profiling relied on immunoSEQ multiplex PCR, and the TCRdb table lists in-frame clones only, not all of them. The sample lists 250,000 to 300,000 clones; roughly 80% were seen once. The sequence came from a man in his 60s who had recovered from COVID-19. The rearrangement uses TRBV12-3 or TRBV12-4 and TRBJ2-3; D unresolved. Sample: peripheral blood. CDR3 in amino acids: CASSLAEDTQYF. CDR3 nucleotides: TGTGCCAGCAGTTTAGCGGAGGATACGCAGTATTTT.